A single T cell receptor (beta chain) is shown here with its context. The CDR3 has 13 amino acids. Germline CDR1 SGHTA, CDR2 FQGTGA. V lost 5 bases and J 2 bases, leaving 8 bases between the germline ends. The repertoire was sequenced with immunoSEQ multiplex PCR; TCRdb's copy has only in-frame clones and lacks some. The sample has 200,000 to 250,000 clones; about 85% are singletons. This entry belongs to a study of blood T cell repertoires in COVID-19. At the level of the study: Material from acute and convalescent COVID-19 was sourced from the United States, Italy and Spain.

The sequence came from a man between 35 and 55 years old with acute or convalescent COVID-19. Sequenced input: peripheral blood. This chain links TRBV7-3 with TRBJ2-3; D unclear. The chain's CDR3 is CASSQTYTDTQYF. The CDR3 region has the DNA TGTGCCAGCAGCCAAACATACACAGATACGCAGTATTTT.